This note documents a single T cell receptor (beta chain) sequence. The entry originates in a study of blood T cell repertoires in COVID-19. Background on the study: Donors in the United States, Italy and Spain gave samples during acute or convalescent COVID-19. In each case, the material was cDNA or gDNA derived from T cells, B-cell-depleted T cells, or PBMCs.

Original methodology: The authors estimated nucleated cell counts from reference gene primer amplification. Sequencing was performed with immunoSEQ multiplex PCR; in TCRdb, only in-frame clones are kept and a portion is missing. The V and J calls and clone size are taken from that table; D and trimming were inferred from the DNA. The sample holds under 200,000 clones, less than 90% seen once. V lost 4 bases and J lost 0, with 3 bases in between. This CDR3 contains 12 residues. Germline V gene lookup returns CDR1 KGHSH and CDR2 LQKENI. This chain connects TRBV18 to TRBJ1-2; D unresolved. The sequence was obtained from a woman between 65 and 79 years old with acute or convalescent COVID-19. Sequencing input: peripheral blood. The CDR3 DNA reads as TGTGCCAGCTCACTCACTAACTATGGCTACACCTTC. Translating it yields CASSLTNYGYTF.